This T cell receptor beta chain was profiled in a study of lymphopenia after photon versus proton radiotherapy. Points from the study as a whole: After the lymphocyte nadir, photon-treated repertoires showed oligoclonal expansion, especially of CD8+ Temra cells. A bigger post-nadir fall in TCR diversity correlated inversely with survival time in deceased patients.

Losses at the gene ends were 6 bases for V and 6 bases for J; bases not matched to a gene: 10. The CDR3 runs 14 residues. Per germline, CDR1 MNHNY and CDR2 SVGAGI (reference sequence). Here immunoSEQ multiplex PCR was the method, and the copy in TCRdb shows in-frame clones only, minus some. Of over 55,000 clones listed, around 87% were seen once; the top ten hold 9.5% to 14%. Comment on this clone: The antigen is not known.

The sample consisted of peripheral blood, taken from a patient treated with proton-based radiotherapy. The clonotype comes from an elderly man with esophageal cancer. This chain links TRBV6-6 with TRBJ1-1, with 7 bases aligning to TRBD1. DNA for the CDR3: TGTGCCAGCAGCAAGACAGGGTCTCTTTCTGAAGCTTTCTTT. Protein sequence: CASSKTGSLSEAFF.